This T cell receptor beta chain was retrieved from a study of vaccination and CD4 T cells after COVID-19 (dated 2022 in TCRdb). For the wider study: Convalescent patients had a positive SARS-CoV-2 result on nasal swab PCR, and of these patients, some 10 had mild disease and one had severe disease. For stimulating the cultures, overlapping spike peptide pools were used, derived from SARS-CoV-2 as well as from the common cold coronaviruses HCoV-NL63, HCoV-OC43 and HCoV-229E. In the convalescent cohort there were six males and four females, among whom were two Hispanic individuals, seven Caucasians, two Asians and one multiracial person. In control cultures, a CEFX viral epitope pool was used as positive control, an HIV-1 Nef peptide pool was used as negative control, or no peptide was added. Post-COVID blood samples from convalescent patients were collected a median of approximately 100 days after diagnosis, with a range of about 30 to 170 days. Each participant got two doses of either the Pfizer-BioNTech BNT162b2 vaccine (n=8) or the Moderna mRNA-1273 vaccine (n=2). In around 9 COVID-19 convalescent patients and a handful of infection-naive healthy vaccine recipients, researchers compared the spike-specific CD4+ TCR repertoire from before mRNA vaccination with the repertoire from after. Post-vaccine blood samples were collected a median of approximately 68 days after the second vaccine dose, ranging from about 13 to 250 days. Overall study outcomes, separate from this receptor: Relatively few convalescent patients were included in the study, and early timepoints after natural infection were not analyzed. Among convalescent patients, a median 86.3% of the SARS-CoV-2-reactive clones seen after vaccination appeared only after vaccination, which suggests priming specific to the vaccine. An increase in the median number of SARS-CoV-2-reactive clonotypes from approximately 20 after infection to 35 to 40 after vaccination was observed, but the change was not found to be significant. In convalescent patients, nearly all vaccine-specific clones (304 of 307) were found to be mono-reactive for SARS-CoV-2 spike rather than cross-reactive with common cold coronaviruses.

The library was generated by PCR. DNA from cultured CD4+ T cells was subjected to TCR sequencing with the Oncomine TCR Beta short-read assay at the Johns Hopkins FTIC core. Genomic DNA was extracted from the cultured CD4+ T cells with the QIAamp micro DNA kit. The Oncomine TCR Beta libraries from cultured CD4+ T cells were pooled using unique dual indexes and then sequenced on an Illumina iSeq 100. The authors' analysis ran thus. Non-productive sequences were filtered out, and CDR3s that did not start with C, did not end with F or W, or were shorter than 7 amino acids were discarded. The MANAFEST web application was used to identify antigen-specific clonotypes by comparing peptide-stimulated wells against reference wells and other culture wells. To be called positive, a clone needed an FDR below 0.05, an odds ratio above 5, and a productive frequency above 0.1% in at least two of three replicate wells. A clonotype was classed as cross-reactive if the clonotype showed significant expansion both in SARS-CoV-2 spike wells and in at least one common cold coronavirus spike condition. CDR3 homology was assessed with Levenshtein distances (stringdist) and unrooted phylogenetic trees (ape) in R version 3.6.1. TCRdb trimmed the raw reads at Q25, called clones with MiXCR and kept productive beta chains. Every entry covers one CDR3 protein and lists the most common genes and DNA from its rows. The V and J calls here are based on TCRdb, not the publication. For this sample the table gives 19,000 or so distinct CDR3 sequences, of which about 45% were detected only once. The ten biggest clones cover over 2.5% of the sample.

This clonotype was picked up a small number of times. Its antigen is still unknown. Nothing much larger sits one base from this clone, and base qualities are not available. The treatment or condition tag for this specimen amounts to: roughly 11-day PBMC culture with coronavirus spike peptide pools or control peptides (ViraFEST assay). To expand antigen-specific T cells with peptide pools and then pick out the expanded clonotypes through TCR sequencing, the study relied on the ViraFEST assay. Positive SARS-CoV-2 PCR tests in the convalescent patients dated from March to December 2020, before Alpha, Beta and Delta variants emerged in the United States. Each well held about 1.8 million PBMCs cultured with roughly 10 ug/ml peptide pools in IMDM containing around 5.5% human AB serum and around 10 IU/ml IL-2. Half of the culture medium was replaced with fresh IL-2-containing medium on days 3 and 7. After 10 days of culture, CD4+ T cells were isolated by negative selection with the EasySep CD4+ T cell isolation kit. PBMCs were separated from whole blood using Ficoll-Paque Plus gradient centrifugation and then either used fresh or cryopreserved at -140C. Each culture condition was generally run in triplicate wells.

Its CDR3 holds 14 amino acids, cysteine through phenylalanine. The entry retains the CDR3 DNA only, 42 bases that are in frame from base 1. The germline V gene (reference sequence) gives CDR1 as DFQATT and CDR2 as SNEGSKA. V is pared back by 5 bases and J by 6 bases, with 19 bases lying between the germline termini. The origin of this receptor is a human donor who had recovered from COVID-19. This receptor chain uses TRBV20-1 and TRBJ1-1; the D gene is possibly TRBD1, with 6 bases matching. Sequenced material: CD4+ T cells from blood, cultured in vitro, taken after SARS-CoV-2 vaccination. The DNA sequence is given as TGCAGTGCTTATATAAGAGGGGGGGTCGCTGAAGCTTTCTTT. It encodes CSAYIRGGVAEAFF.